This T cell receptor (beta chain) derives from a study of beta chain features in type 1 diabetes. Study observations and caveats: For cells with high TCR expression, cDNA sequencing could yield over-representation. Individuals with type 1 diabetes displayed fewer insertions and more deletions at VDJ junctions. PCR might preferentially amplify shorter templates, equally in patients and controls. Sampled from patients, naive, central memory and Treg TCRB repertoires appeared more similar than those sampled from healthy donors. Researchers report that Type 1 diabetes patients had moderately but significantly shorter TCRB CDR3s across all four CD4+ subsets.

The isolated RNA, all of it, was reverse transcribed, so expressed TCRB transcripts were what got sequenced. Generated by immunoSEQ multiplex PCR, the TCRdb table keeps only in-frame clones and is missing some. The sample carries under 300,000 clones, 16% recorded once. Trimming took off 4 bases at V and 6 bases at J, with 16 bases between the two ends. CDR3 size: 14 residues. The germline CDR1 and CDR2 sequences are SGHDT and YYEEEE. As for this clone: Its antigen is unknown.

Sequenced: naive CD4+ T cells from blood. The sequence was obtained from a man younger than 45 with type 1 diabetes. This sequence joins TRBV5-6 and TRBJ1-2; D unresolved. The CDR3 reads CASSPGKGRDGYTF. In DNA, the CDR3 is TGTGCCAGCAGCCCAGGTAAAGGTAGAGATGGCTACACCTTC.